Sequencing of this TCR beta chain was carried out in a study of neoadjuvant anti-PD-1 for oral cavity cancer. On this clone: What it binds is not known.

Sequencing was performed with immunoSEQ multiplex PCR; in TCRdb, only in-frame clones are kept and a portion is missing. This sample yields around 15,000 clones, of which approximately 40% are seen a single time; less than 45% belongs to the top ten. General study findings and limits: Greater tumor shrinkage accompanied bigger post-treatment sizes of preexisting clones.

Described time point: after neoadjuvant nivolumab, at surgical resection. The sequences come from tumor tissue, collected after nivolumab (anti-PD-1) treatment. The TCR originated in a person between 40 and 85 years old with oral cavity squamous cell carcinoma.

DNA for the CDR3: TGTGCCAGCAGCTTCTCGGGACAGGGGGCAAATACGCAGTATTTT. As protein: CASSFSGQGANTQYF. V and J are TRBV7-9 and TRBJ2-3; the match to TRBD1 covers 12 bases. Per the germline V gene, CDR1 is SEHNR and CDR2 is FQNEAQ (reference sequence). V shed 3 bases and J 7 bases; nucleotides not matched to a gene: 5. The CDR3 covers 15 residues.